Detailed here is one T cell receptor (beta chain). Base qualities are not recorded, but no much larger clone differs from it by a single base. For TCR profiling, total RNA from at least 9,000 sorted tetramer+ CD8 T cells was reverse transcribed into cDNA. PCR with primers that anneal to V and J regions amplified CDR3 regions and added unique molecular identifiers to track templates. TCRalpha and TCRbeta chains were profiled using the immunoSEQ platform, including its sequencing and error-correction standards. On the authors' methods: Clonal copy numbers were corrected for sequencing and PCR errors, and CDR3s were defined according to IMGT conventions. Analysis was limited to productive rearrangements and used immunoSEQ Analyzer versions 2.0 and 3.0, and gene-pairing frequencies were further processed in Microsoft Excel. Circos plots were used to visualize V-J pairings, and MEME together with a custom motifSearch program was used to find CDR3 motifs. The OLGA algorithm was used to calculate the probability of generation of TCR sequences. A clonotype seen at both visits was called persistent, a clonotype seen only at the acute visit was called nonpersistent, and a clonotype seen only at convalescence was called de novo. A public TCR was defined as an amino acid clonotype used by more than one donor. TCRdb mirrors the immuneACCESS table, restricted to in-frame sequences. Some clones are absent from its copies; in checked studies, under half trace to an unresolved V gene, and the reason for the others is unknown. V and J calls and clone size are as listed in that table; D and trimming were resolved from the DNA. This sample has some 2,200 clones in its table, and approximately 28% of those were observed once. The ten most abundant clones make up about 40% of the sample.

The data were obtained in a study of blood T cell repertoires in acute mononucleosis (dated by TCRdb to the early 2020s). About the investigation overall: To capture the primary response, acute-phase samples were obtained within 2 weeks of when symptoms began. In acute infection, YVL-BR-specific cells made up a mean of roughly 2% of blood CD8 T cells and GLC-BM-specific cells made up a mean of roughly 1.1%. The mean EBV load in blood was around 4.1 log10 genome copies per million B cells during acute infection, compared with over 2 at convalescence. The study at large found these results: Low acute-to-convalescent clonotype overlap might partly reflect sampling error, because only a fraction of each donor's blood was analyzed. In TCR repertoire selection for BRLF1 (YVL-BR), TCRalpha CDR3 motifs had a dominant role, while TCRbeta had a minimal role. Although only 8% to 10% of unique acute clonotypes carried over into convalescence, these persisting clonotypes made up most of the response, and the remainder were seemingly replaced by new, diverse de novo clonotypes. The cohort comprised only a few donors, so group averages rested on very few individuals.

The germline V gene gives CDR1 as SGHAT and CDR2 as FQNNGV. The CDR3, cysteine through phenylalanine, is 14 amino acids long. Only the CDR3 DNA is retained, 42 bases long and in frame from the first base. V lost 11 bases and J lost 4 bases; the stretch between them is 18 bases long. This specimen's time point label, per the study, means: acute infectious mononucleosis, at clinical presentation within 2 weeks of symptom onset (visit 1). Over the course of primary infection, this study followed CD8 T cell responses against two immunodominant EBV epitopes, BRLF1 109 (YVL-BR) and BMLF1 280 (GLC-BM). Primary EBV infection was indicated by a positive serum heterophile antibody test and EBV viral capsid antigen-specific IgM. Magnetic positive selection (MACS) was first used to enrich total CD8 T cells from PBMCs. Live CD3+ CD8+ tetramer+ cells were sorted on a FACSAria III to over 90% purity. A PE-conjugated tetramer loaded with the BRLF1 109-117 peptide was used to sort the cells. At both acute infection and convalescence, EBV epitope-specific CD8 T cells were tetramer-sorted, and the TCR repertoires of those cells were deep-sequenced directly ex vivo. Donors were a few people aged about 18 to 29 with clinical acute infectious mononucleosis and laboratory evidence of primary EBV infection. Heparinized peripheral blood was collected when donors presented clinically with mononucleosis symptoms and again about 6 months afterward. Ficoll-Paque density gradient centrifugation was used to isolate PBMCs.

This specimen consisted of EBV YVL epitope tetramer+ CD8+ T cells sorted from PBMCs, obtained during acute infectious mononucleosis. The cell subset or site label of this sample denotes: CD8 T cells binding a tetramer with EBV BRLF1 109-117 peptide (YVL-BR). The chain is made from TRBV11-2 and TRBJ2-1; the D gene could be TRBD1 or TRBD2, each one agreeing over 5 bases. This TCR was sampled from a woman between 18 and 29 years old with infectious mononucleosis caused by EBV. The nucleotide sequence is TGTGCCTGCCAACCGGGACCCGGGTACAATGAGCAGTTCTTC. It is translated as CACQPGPGYNEQFF. The CDR3 plus the reference TRBV11-2 and TRBJ2-1 genes for the other parts give the full variable domain: EAGVAQSPRYKIIEKRQSVAFWCNPISGHATLYWYQQILGQGPKLLIQFQNNGVVDDSQLPKDRFSAERLKGVDSTLKIQPAKLEDSAVYLCACQPGPGYNEQFFGPGTRLTVL.